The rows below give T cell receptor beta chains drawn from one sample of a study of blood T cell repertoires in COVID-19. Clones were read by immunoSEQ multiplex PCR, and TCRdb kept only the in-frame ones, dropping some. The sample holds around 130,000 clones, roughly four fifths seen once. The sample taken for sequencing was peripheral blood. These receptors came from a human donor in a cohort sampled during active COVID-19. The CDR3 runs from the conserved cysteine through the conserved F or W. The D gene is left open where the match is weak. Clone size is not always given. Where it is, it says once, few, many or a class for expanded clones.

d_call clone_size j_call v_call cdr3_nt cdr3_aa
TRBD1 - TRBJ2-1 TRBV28 TGTGCCAGCAGTTTATCCACCAGGGGGCTAAATGAGCAGTTCTTC CASSLSTRGLNEQFF
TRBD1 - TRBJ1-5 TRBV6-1 TGTGCCAGCAGTGAAATTGGGACAGGGGACCAGCCCCAGCATTTT CASSEIGTGDQPQHF
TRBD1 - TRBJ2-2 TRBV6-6 TGTGCCAGCAGTCCCCTCTCGGGACAGGGGGACACCGGGGAGCTGTTTTTT CASSPLSGQGDTGELFF
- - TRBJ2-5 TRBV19 TGTGCCAGTAGTATAGGACTACTGGAGACCCAGTACTTC CASSIGLLETQYF
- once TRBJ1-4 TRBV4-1 TGCGCCAGCAGCCGAGTACTACAGGTGAACGATATTAATGAAAAACTGTTTTTT CASSRVLQVNDINEKLFF
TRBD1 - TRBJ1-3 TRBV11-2 TGTGCCAGCAGCCGACAGGGTTATGAAAACACCATATATTTT CASSRQGYENTIYF
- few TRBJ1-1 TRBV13 TGTGCCAGCAGCTCAACAGGGAACACTGAAGCTTTCTTT CASSSTGNTEAFF
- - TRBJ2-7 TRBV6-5 TGTGCCAGCAGTAAGTCGGACAGCGGGACCTACGAGCAGTACTTC CASSKSDSGTYEQYF
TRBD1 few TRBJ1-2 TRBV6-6 TGTGCCAGTTTAAGGGGGCGGGATGGCTACACCTTC CASLRGRDGYTF
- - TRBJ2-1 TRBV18 TGTGCCAGCTCACCGGAGGGAGGCTCCTACAATGAGCAGTTCTTC CASSPEGGSYNEQFF
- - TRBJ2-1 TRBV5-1 TGCGCCAGCAGCCGAGAAGTGTCCTACAATGAGCAGTTCTTC CASSREVSYNEQFF
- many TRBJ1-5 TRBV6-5 TGTGCCAGCAGTTACTCAGAGGGACAGCCCCAGCATTTT CASSYSEGQPQHF
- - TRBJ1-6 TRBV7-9 TGTGCCAGCAGCTTAAGTCAGGGTAGCTCCTATAATTCACCCCTCCACTTT CASSLSQGSSYNSPLHF
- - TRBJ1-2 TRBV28 TGTGCCAGCAGTTTATCCGTGGGGGGGGCTAACAACTATGGCTACACCTTC CASSLSVGGANNYGYTF
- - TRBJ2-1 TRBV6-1 TGTGCCAGCAGTGAAGCGCGGGTCCTTGTCGTGTATGAGCAGTTCTTC CASSEARVLVVYEQFF
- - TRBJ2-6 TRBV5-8 TGTGCCAGCAGGGGCCTCTCTGGGGCCAACGTCCTGACTTTC CASRGLSGANVLTF
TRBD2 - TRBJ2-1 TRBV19 TGTGCCAGTAGTCTCTATCTAGCGGGGGGATCCAATGAGCAGTTCTTC CASSLYLAGGSNEQFF
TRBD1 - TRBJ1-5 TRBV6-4 TGTGCCAGCAGAGCACGGATCCGGGACAGTAATCAGCCCCAGCATTTT CASRARIRDSNQPQHF
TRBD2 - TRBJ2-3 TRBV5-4 TGTGCCAGCAGCTTGGTACGAGCGGGGGGGCAAGATACGCAGTATTTT CASSLVRAGGQDTQYF
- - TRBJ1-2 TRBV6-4 TGTGCCAGCAGTGACTCGAGTCGGGGTCGGACCTATGGCTACACCTTC CASSDSSRGRTYGYTF
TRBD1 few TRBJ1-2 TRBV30 TGTGCCTGGAGTGTAGGACAGGCCTATGGCTACACCTTC CAWSVGQAYGYTF
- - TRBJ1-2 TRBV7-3 TGTGCCAGCAGCTTAGGTGACAGCTATGGCTACACCTTC CASSLGDSYGYTF
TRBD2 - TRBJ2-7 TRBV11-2 TGTGCCAGCAGCTTAGATAGTCTCGGGCCTAGCGGAACCTACGAGCAGTACTTC CASSLDSLGPSGTYEQYF
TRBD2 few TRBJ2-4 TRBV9 TGTGCCAGCAGCGTTAGCGGGGGGGCCTGGGACATTCAGTACTTC CASSVSGGAWDIQYF
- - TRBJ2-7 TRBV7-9 TGTGCCAGCAGCTTTACATGGTCCTACGAGCAGTACTTC CASSFTWSYEQYF
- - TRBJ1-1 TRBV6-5 TGTGCCAGCAGTTACTCCCAGGTTGCTATGAACACTGAAGCTTTCTTT CASSYSQVAMNTEAFF
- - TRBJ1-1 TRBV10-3 TGTGCCATCAGTGAGTCCGGCGGGAAAAACACTGAAGCTTTCTTT CAISESGGKNTEAFF
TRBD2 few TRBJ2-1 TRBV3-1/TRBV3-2 TGTGCCAGCAGCCAAGGCCCTAGCGGCTATGAGCAGTTCTTC CASSQGPSGYEQFF
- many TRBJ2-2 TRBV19 TGTGCCATTCAGGTCGAGGGTAGCGGGGAGCTGTTTTTT CAIQVEGSGELFF
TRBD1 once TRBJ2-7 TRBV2 TGTGCCAGCAGTGAACCGGGACAGGGGTACGAGCAGTACTTC CASSEPGQGYEQYF
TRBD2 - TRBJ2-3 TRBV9 TGTGCCAGCAGCGTACAAGCGGGGAGTACAGATACGCAGTATTTT CASSVQAGSTDTQYF
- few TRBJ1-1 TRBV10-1 TGCGCCAGCAGAACAGGGATAGGCACTGAAGCTTTCTTT CASRTGIGTEAFF
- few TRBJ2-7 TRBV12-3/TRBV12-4 TGTGCCAGCAGTTTACAGGGGTCCTACGAGCAGTACTTC CASSLQGSYEQYF
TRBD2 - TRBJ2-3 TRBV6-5 TGTGCCAGCCGGGGGGGCGGTATCGTGCCAGATACGCAGTATTTT CASRGGGIVPDTQYF
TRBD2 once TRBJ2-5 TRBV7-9 TGTGCCAGCAGCTTTGGCGGGGGGGGAGAGACCCAGTACTTC CASSFGGGGETQYF
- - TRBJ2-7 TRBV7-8 TGTGCCAGCAGCTTAGCCCCAGGGACCTACGAGCAGTACTTC CASSLAPGTYEQYF
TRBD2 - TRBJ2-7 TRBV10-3 TGTGCCATCAGTGACCCGGGACTAGCGGGGGTGGGGGAGCAGTACTTC CAISDPGLAGVGEQYF
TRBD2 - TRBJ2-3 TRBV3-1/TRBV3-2 TGTGCCAGCAGCCTGGTAAGGACTAGCGGAGATACGCAGTATTTT CASSLVRTSGDTQYF
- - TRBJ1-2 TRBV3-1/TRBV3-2 TGTGCCAGCACCCCGGGGGGTCCAGGCCAGGATGGCTACACCTTC CASTPGGPGQDGYTF
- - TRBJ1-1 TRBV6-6 TGTGCCAGCAGTTACCGGGGATCGAACACTGAAGCTTTCTTT CASSYRGSNTEAFF
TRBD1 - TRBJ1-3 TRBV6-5 TGTGCCAGCAGTTACTCGGGACAGGGAAGGGGAAACACCATATATTTT CASSYSGQGRGNTIYF
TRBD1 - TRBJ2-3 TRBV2 TGTGCCAGCAGTCGACAGGGAGTTATCACAGATACGCAGTATTTT CASSRQGVITDTQYF
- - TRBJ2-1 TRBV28 TGTGCCAGCAGTTTCGAGTTCAATGAGCAGTTCTTC CASSFEFNEQFF
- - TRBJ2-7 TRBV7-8 TGTGCCAGCAGCTCCGGTCGGAATGACAGGAGTTTCTACGAGCAGTACTTC CASSSGRNDRSFYEQYF
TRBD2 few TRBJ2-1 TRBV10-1 TGCGCCAGCAGTGACACTAGCGGGGGCTACAATGAGCAGTTCTTC CASSDTSGGYNEQFF
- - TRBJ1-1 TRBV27 TGTGCCAGCAGTTTCCGTGACACATACACTGAAGCTTTCTTT CASSFRDTYTEAFF
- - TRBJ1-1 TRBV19 TGTGCCAGTAGAACCATCTCTGACAGCAACACTGAAGCTTTCTTT CASRTISDSNTEAFF
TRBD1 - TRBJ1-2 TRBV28 TGTGCCAGCAGTTTGACAGGGCTCTACTATGGCTACACCTTC CASSLTGLYYGYTF
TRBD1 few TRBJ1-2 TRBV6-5 TGTGCCAGCAGTTACTCCCGCAGGGGGTCAGGTGGCTACACCTTC CASSYSRRGSGGYTF
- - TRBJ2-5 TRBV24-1 TGTGCCACCAGCCCCGGGGACACCCAAGAGACCCAGTACTTC CATSPGDTQETQYF
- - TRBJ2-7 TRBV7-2 TGTGCCAGCAGCTTAGAAGGGGCAGGGATCACCTACGAGCAGTACTTC CASSLEGAGITYEQYF
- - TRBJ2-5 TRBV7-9 TGTGCCAGCAGCACGACGATCCGACCACTACAAGAGACCCAGTACTTC CASSTTIRPLQETQYF
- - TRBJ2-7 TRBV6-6 TGTGCCAGCAGTCCGGGACTGGTCGAGCAGTACTTC CASSPGLVEQYF
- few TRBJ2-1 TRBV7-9 TGTGCCAGCTCCTCCGGGGAGCAGTTCTTC CASSSGEQFF
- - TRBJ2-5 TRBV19 TGTGCCAGTAGTCTAAATCAGGGGTACCAAGAGACCCAGTACTTC CASSLNQGYQETQYF
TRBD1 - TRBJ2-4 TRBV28 TGTGCCAGCAGCCACCCCTGGACAGGGGTGATGAAAAACATTCAGTACTTC CASSHPWTGVMKNIQYF
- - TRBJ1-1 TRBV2 TGTGCCAGCAGCGGTTCGACAGGCAAGCCTGAAGCTTTCTTT CASSGSTGKPEAFF
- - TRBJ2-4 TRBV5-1 TGCGCCAGCAGAGACCCGGGACACCTAGCCAAAAACATTCAGTACTTC CASRDPGHLAKNIQYF
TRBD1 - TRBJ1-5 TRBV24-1 TGTGCCACCAGTGACCCCACAGGGGCAAATCAGCCCCAGCATTTT CATSDPTGANQPQHF